The sequence of this T cell receptor (beta chain) was determined in a study of T cell changes during pregnancy in multiple sclerosis. Clones were read by immunoSEQ multiplex PCR, and TCRdb kept only the in-frame ones, dropping some. The sample carries over 50,000 clones, about 89% recorded once. Germline V lookup: CDR1 KGHSH, CDR2 LQKENI. Trimming stripped 4 bases from V and 2 bases from J, with 11 bases between. The CDR3 runs 14 residues. The V call is TRBV18, the J call TRBJ1-2; weak D call: TRBD1 (5 bases). Here the sequenced sample was peripheral blood, taken after pregnancy. The source of this sequence is a female donor with multiple sclerosis, enrolled in a pregnancy study. The CDR3 bases are TGTGCCAGCTCACTAACGACAGCAAACTATGGCTACACCTTC. Translated, it gives CASSLTTANYGYTF.